These T cell receptor beta chains were read from a single sample in a study of cytomegalovirus exposure and HLA in healthy donors. Some clones are missing from TCRdb's copy, which holds only in-frame ones; the method was immunoSEQ multiplex PCR. This table has some 180,000 clones, roughly 86% appearing once. The specimen was PBMCs. The source is a man younger than 45 in good health and CMV-seropositive. CDR3s leave out the opening cysteine and the closing phenylalanine or tryptophan. Fields, in order: V gene, J gene, CDR3 protein.

v_call: TRBV6-5; j_call: TRBJ2-7; cdr3_aa: ASSWNPGTDHEQY
v_call: TRBV19; j_call: TRBJ1-2; cdr3_aa: ATLGREHYGYT
v_call: TRBV27; j_call: TRBJ2-7; cdr3_aa: ASSFATGDPYEQY
v_call: TRBV18; j_call: TRBJ2-1; cdr3_aa: ASSLGAGVVSEQF
v_call: TRBV5-4; j_call: TRBJ2-5; cdr3_aa: ASSPSPQETQY
v_call: TRBV19; j_call: TRBJ2-7; cdr3_aa: ASSPAGSYEQY
v_call: TRBV28; j_call: TRBJ2-1; cdr3_aa: ASSPIQGRSYNEQF
v_call: TRBV7-7; j_call: TRBJ2-1; cdr3_aa: ASGRDRWDNEQF
v_call: TRBV19; j_call: TRBJ2-5; cdr3_aa: ASSIVGGTGVGETQY
v_call: TRBV30; j_call: TRBJ2-7; cdr3_aa: AWSKFPHSYEQY
v_call: TRBV2; j_call: TRBJ2-5; cdr3_aa: ASSASGGREETQY
v_call: TRBV5-1; j_call: TRBJ2-3; cdr3_aa: ASSADTSGTDTQY
v_call: TRBV30; j_call: TRBJ2-5; cdr3_aa: AWGTLGDQETQY
v_call: TRBV28; j_call: TRBJ2-5; cdr3_aa: ASRTVGPGETQY
v_call: TRBV5-1; j_call: TRBJ2-7; cdr3_aa: ASSHEGGSGDEQY
v_call: TRBV4-2; j_call: TRBJ1-1; cdr3_aa: ASSQAGTAIVAF
v_call: TRBV9; j_call: TRBJ2-7; cdr3_aa: ASSPDRVAGGPSGRSGQY
v_call: TRBV7-9; j_call: TRBJ2-1; cdr3_aa: ASSEDGATYNEQF
v_call: TRBV25-1; j_call: TRBJ2-3; cdr3_aa: ASSLGTSGSNTQY
v_call: TRBV11-2; j_call: TRBJ2-1; cdr3_aa: ASSNYRGPPYNEQF
v_call: TRBV5-4; j_call: TRBJ2-7; cdr3_aa: ASSLGQGGYEQY
v_call: TRBV2; j_call: TRBJ1-2; cdr3_aa: ASSLDSYYGYT
v_call: TRBV14; j_call: TRBJ2-7; cdr3_aa: ASSRDRAYEQY
v_call: TRBV5-1; j_call: TRBJ1-3; cdr3_aa: ASSLDSRSGNTIY
v_call: TRBV2; j_call: TRBJ2-1; cdr3_aa: ASSEARAAPRDEQF
v_call: TRBV11-2; j_call: TRBJ1-4; cdr3_aa: ASSPGQGSTNEKLF
v_call: TRBV28; j_call: TRBJ2-7; cdr3_aa: ASRGSSWGRGVEQY
v_call: TRBV6-5; j_call: TRBJ1-1; cdr3_aa: ASSYRGDGAEAF
v_call: TRBV6-7; j_call: TRBJ1-6; cdr3_aa: ASSYTGGNSPLH
v_call: TRBV7-6; j_call: TRBJ1-4; cdr3_aa: ASSFTTGNLNEKLF
v_call: TRBV12-2; j_call: TRBJ2-7; cdr3_aa: ASRLNQTARLPYEQY
v_call: TRBV7-2; j_call: TRBJ1-1; cdr3_aa: ASSSKTGTEAF
v_call: TRBV6-1; j_call: TRBJ1-1; cdr3_aa: ASSVGQGGDTEAF
v_call: TRBV6-6; j_call: TRBJ1-2; cdr3_aa: ASRRDSNYGYT
v_call: TRBV27; j_call: TRBJ2-7; cdr3_aa: ASSPGGGSYEQY
v_call: TRBV19; j_call: TRBJ2-1; cdr3_aa: ASSVAGGQDNEQF
v_call: TRBV5-4; j_call: TRBJ2-2; cdr3_aa: ASSLGRDGGAGELF
v_call: TRBV27; j_call: TRBJ1-1; cdr3_aa: ASSLVRDTEAF
v_call: TRBV29-1; j_call: TRBJ2-7; cdr3_aa: SVDGYRTSGGVRYEQY
v_call: TRBV7-9; j_call: TRBJ2-1; cdr3_aa: ASSSPYAGGTDEQF
v_call: TRBV2; j_call: TRBJ2-7; cdr3_aa: ASKQRWDGTYEQY